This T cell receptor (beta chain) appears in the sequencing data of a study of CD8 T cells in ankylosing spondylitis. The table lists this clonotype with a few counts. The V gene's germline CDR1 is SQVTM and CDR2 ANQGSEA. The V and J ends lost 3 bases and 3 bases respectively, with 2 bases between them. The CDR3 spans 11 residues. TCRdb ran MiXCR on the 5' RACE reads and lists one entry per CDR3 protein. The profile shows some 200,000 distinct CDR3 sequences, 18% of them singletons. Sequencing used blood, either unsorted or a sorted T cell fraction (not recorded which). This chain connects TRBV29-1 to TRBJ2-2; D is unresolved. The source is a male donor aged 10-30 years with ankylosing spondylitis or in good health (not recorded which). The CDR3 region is CSVDHTGELFF. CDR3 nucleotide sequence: TGCAGCGTTGACCACACCGGGGAGCTGTTTTTT.